Following are 25 T cell receptor beta chains from one sample sequenced in a study of human T cells and chemical hapten exposure. As for time point: patch test 2, 6 weeks after DPC sensitization. Treatment of the sample: therapeutic diphenylcyclopropenone sensitization with weekly scalp DPC. TCRdb itself ran the RACE reads through MiXCR, one entry per CDR3 protein. The table has about 81,000 distinct CDR3 sequences, around 9.6% seen once; the top ten hold about 2.3%. Source: whole blood, taken in connection with sensitization to the hapten diphenylcyclopropenone (DPC). The source of these receptors is a woman aged 25 to 39 with alopecia areata. Some clones in this sample may be carry-over from other donors' samples.

J is TRBJ1-4 and V is TRBV29-1; tentatively, D is TRBD1 (5 bases). V lost 0 bases and J lost 8, with 10 bases in between. The CDR3 runs 13 residues. Germline lookup yields CDR1 SQVTM and CDR2 ANQGSEA. CDR3 region: CSVEEQGNEKLFF. The CDR3 DNA sequence: TGCAGCGTTGAAGAGCAGGGAAACGAAAAACTGTTTTTT.

This clonotype appeared many times. This chain joins TRBV7-6 and TRBJ1-3, with TRBD1 identical over 9 bases. The V segment lost 5 bases and the J segment 0 bases; nucleotides outside the gene matches: 2. This CDR3 region has 15 residues. Germline values: CDR1 SGHVS, CDR2 FNYEAQ. Written as DNA, the CDR3 is TGTGCCAGCAGCCAGGGACAGGGCTCTGGAAACACCATATATTTT. Protein sequence: CASSQGQGSGNTIYF.

The chain is built from TRBV29-1 and TRBJ2-1, with 8 bases aligning to TRBD1. This CDR3 is built from 13 residues. Losses at the gene ends were 6 bases for V and 8 bases for J; bases not matched to a gene: 9. CDR1 is SQVTM and CDR2 is ANQGSEA in the germline V gene. Here the CDR3 DNA reads TGCAGCGTGTCCCGACAGGGGATGTATGAGCAGTTCTTC. It codes for CSVSRQGMYEQFF.

This clonotype showed up many times. The genes are TRBV18 and TRBJ2-5, with TRBD1 matching over 10 bases. The germline gives CDR1 KGHSH, CDR2 LQKENI. V shed 1 base, J shed 5 bases, and the junction held 4 bases outside the gene matches. This CDR3 comprises 15 residues. For the CDR3, the DNA is TGTGCCAGCTCACCACTTGACAGGGGGCTCGAGACCCAGTACTTC. Protein sequence: CASSPLDRGLETQYF.

The chain recombines TRBV29-1 with TRBJ2-3, with D perhaps TRBD2 (5 bases). The V end was cut by 7 bases, the J end by 0 bases, with 14 bases between. This CDR3 contains 14 residues. Germline CDR1 and CDR2: SQVTM and ANQGSEA. In nucleotides, the CDR3 is TGCAGCGGGACCCCGGGGTCTAGCACAGATACGCAGTATTTT. Translating it yields CSGTPGSSTDTQYF.

The chain couples TRBV25-1 to TRBJ2-1; 10 bases agree with TRBD2. The V and J ends lost 2 bases and 1 base, in that order; junction bases with no gene match: 2. Germline values: CDR1 MGHDK, CDR2 SYGVNS. The CDR3 loop spans 16 amino acids. CDR3: CASSETSGMSYNEQFF. The DNA of the CDR3 is TGTGCCAGCAGTGAAACTAGCGGGATGTCCTACAATGAGCAGTTCTTC.

A few counts support this clonotype. The rearrangement links TRBV6-2 or TRBV6-3 to TRBJ2-7, with D possibly matching TRBD2 (6 bases). The ends were cut back, 3 bases at V and 6 bases at J, with 9 bases in the middle. Germline CDR1 is MNHEY and CDR2 is SVGEGT. This CDR3 region has 12 residues. The CDR3 is CASSYPGVEQYF. CDR3 DNA sequence: TGTGCCAGCAGTTATCCGGGGGTCGAGCAGTACTTC.

This clonotype occurred a few times. V and J are TRBV7-2 and TRBJ2-2; 9 nucleotides line up with TRBD1. This CDR3 comprises 17 residues. Germline CDR1 is SGHTA and CDR2 is FQGNSA. The trim removed 5 bases at V and 2 bases at J, leaving 9 bases unmatched. The CDR3: CASSQQKTGGNTGELFF. CDR3 sequence (DNA): TGTGCCAGCAGCCAACAAAAGACAGGGGGAAACACCGGGGAGCTGTTTTTT.

This clonotype appeared many times. J is TRBJ2-7 and V is TRBV27; D is unclear. Germline V lookup: CDR1 MNHEY, CDR2 SMNVEV (reference sequence). The CDR3 sequence is 13 residues long. V shed 8 bases and J shed 0 bases, with 11 bases lying between them. CDR3 bases: TGTGCCAGCCGCCCACTGAGCTCCTACGAGCAGTACTTC. Its protein product is CASRPLSSYEQYF.

Regarding this clonotype: This may stem from a read error, because a much larger clone lies one nucleotide away. The genes are TRBV7-3 and TRBJ2-7; 7 bases fit TRBD1. Germline CDR1 reads SGHTA; CDR2 reads FQGTGA. The CDR3 contains 15 residues. In nucleotides, the CDR3 is TGTGCCAGCAACTTAGAGGGGGCGCTCAGCTACGAGCAGTACTTC. Its translation: CASNLEGALSYEQYF.

This clonotype was detected many times. The chain couples TRBV14 to TRBJ2-2; D is undetermined. This CDR3 contains 17 residues. CDR1 is SGHDN, CDR2 FVKESK, per germline. Trimming pared 1 base from V and 2 bases from J, leaving 14 bases between. The CDR3 region is CASSQGLRLHNTGELFF. In nucleotides, the CDR3 is TGTGCCAGCAGCCAAGGGCTTCGGCTCCATAACACCGGGGAGCTGTTTTTT.

This clonotype occurred many times. V gene TRBV11-2 combines with J gene TRBJ2-1, with 10 bases identical to TRBD2. The CDR3 contains 23 residues. Germline CDR1 is SGHAT and CDR2 is FQNNGV. V lost 5 bases, J lost 9 bases, and 34 bases stayed unmatched. CDR3 in amino acids: CASSRSSGRSGPTGLTNQREQFF. Here the CDR3 DNA reads TGTGCCAGCAGCCGTAGTAGCGGGAGGTCTGGGCCTACCGGATTAACGAACCAACGTGAGCAGTTCTTC.

This clonotype has just a few counts. This sequence joins TRBV20-1 and TRBJ2-3; D might be TRBD2 (6 bases). V was clipped by 6 bases and J by 4 bases, with 20 bases between them. The CDR3 has 15 residues. CDR1 is DFQATT and CDR2 is SNEGSKA in the germline V gene (reference sequence). The CDR3 bases are TGCAGTGCCTTGTCCGGGACTTCGAGGCCAGATACGCAGTATTTT. It encodes CSALSGTSRPDTQYF.

This clonotype was picked up many times. The chain carries TRBV2 and TRBJ1-1, with 9 bases matching TRBD1. Per germline, CDR1 SNHLY and CDR2 FYNNEI. The J segment lost 3 bases and the V segment lost 5 bases, leaving 1 base of the junction unmatched. The CDR3 covers 13 residues. The CDR3 loop reads CASSRQGDTEAFF. The CDR3 DNA sequence: TGTGCCAGCAGTAGACAGGGGGACACTGAAGCTTTCTTT.

There are many counts of this clonotype. The chain uses TRBV7-2 and TRBJ1-6; D may be TRBD1 (6 bases). The CDR3 is made up of 16 amino acids. Germline V gene lookup returns CDR1 SGHTA and CDR2 FQGNSA. The V end was cut by 5 bases, the J end by 5 bases, with 16 bases between. The CDR3 DNA is TGTGCCAGCAGCCCAAGAGCCGGACAGCATAATTCACCCCTCCACTTT. Translated: CASSPRAGQHNSPLHF.

There are many counts of this clonotype. The V gene is TRBV11-3, the J gene TRBJ1-1; 8 bases line up with TRBD1. This CDR3 has 13 residues. With V trimmed by 7 bases and J by 11 bases, 12 bases remained unmatched. CDR1 and CDR2 from the germline V gene are SGHNT and YENEEA. The CDR3 sequence: CASTQGAGGAAFF. The CDR3, as DNA: TGTGCCAGCACCCAAGGGGCAGGGGGCGCCGCTTTCTTT.

The rearrangement links TRBV3-1 to TRBJ2-1; possible D gene TRBD2, 6 bases. The CDR3 is 17 residues long. Trimming pared 5 bases from V and 6 bases from J, leaving 23 bases between. Germline assignment: CDR1 LGHDT and CDR2 YNNKEL (reference sequence). CDR3 nucleotides: TGTGCCAGCAGCTCCACCTTCCGGGACTTCATTCTCAATGAGCAGTTCTTC. Its translation is CASSSTFRDFILNEQFF.

This clonotype has a count of ten or more. This chain joins TRBV12-3 or TRBV12-4 and TRBJ2-1; D tentatively fits TRBD1 or TRBD2 (5 bases each). The CDR3 spans 15 residues. V lost 5 bases and J lost 1, with 12 bases in between. CDR3 amino acids: CASSQGPMSYNEQFF. The CDR3 DNA sequence: TGTGCCAGCAGTCAGGGACCGATGTCCTACAATGAGCAGTTCTTC.

This clonotype was counted between two and nine times. This sequence joins TRBV4-2 and TRBJ2-1; D might be TRBD1 (6 bases). The CDR3 consists of 14 residues. Germline V CDR1 and CDR2: LGHNA, YNFKEQ. The V gene lost 6 bases and the J gene lost 8 bases, with 17 bases spanning the gap. This chain's CDR3 is CASRQGPAADEQFF. CDR3 in DNA: TGTGCCAGCAGGCAGGGGCCGGCTGCCGATGAGCAGTTCTTC.

This clonotype occurred a few times. J is TRBJ2-7 and V is TRBV28; 16 nucleotides match TRBD2. J lost 9 bases, V lost 5 bases, and 7 bases had no gene match. The CDR3 runs 15 residues. The germline gives CDR1 MDHEN, CDR2 SYDVKM. CDR3 loop: CASSPGTSGGARQYF. The CDR3, as DNA: TGTGCCAGCAGTCCCGGGACTAGCGGGGGGGCGAGGCAGTACTTC.

This clonotype was seen ten or more times. The rearrangement links TRBV12-3 or TRBV12-4 to TRBJ2-7; 7 positions agree with TRBD2. The trim removed 6 bases at V and 5 bases at J, leaving 4 bases unmatched. The CDR3 covers 12 residues. CDR3 protein: CASSWSGNEQYF. The DNA for the CDR3 is TGTGCCAGCAGCTGGAGCGGGAACGAGCAGTACTTC.

The rearrangement joins TRBV7-2 to TRBJ2-4; 11 bases are a match to TRBD1. The trim removed 2 bases at V and 7 bases at J, leaving 10 bases unmatched. This CDR3 region has 17 residues. Germline CDR1 is SGHTA and CDR2 is FQGNSA. The CDR3: CASSLRAPGTGGNIQYF. The CDR3 DNA follows: TGTGCCAGCAGCTTACGGGCCCCGGGGACAGGGGGGAACATTCAGTACTTC.

This clonotype was seen at least ten times. This chain connects TRBV5-1 to TRBJ2-3; D is tentatively TRBD1 or TRBD2 (5 bases each). This CDR3 is built from 13 residues. V was pared by 4 bases and J by 6 bases, with 12 bases between. Looked up from germline, CDR1 is SGHRS and CDR2 is YFSETQ. The CDR3 sequence is CASSTVGEDTQYF. CDR3 coding DNA: TGCGCCAGCAGCACGGTAGGGGAGGATACGCAGTATTTT. Complete variable domain (other parts from reference TRBV5-1 and TRBJ2-3): KAGVTQTPRYLIKTRGQQVTLSCSPISGHRSVSWYQQTPGQGLQFLFEYFSETQRNKGNFPGRFSGRQFSNSRSEMNVSTLELGDSALYLCASSTVGEDTQYFGPGTRLTVL.

This rearrangement joins TRBV5-1 to TRBJ2-2, with D perhaps given as TRBD1 or TRBD2 (5 bases each). The germline V and J ends were trimmed by 3 bases and 2 bases, with 11 bases remaining between them. The CDR3 is 15 amino acids. In germline, CDR1 is SGHRS, CDR2 YFSETQ. The CDR3 sequence is CASSWDLGNTGELFF. CDR3 nucleotides: TGCGCCAGCAGCTGGGACCTAGGAAACACCGGGGAGCTGTTTTTT.

This clonotype was detected ten times or more. V is TRBV5-6 and J is TRBJ2-1, with TRBD1 identical over 9 bases. CDR3 length: 15 amino acids. CDR1 and CDR2 from the germline V gene are SGHDT and YYEEEE. Trimming cost V 4 bases and J 9 bases; bases outside gene matches: 11. The CDR3 region has the DNA TGTGCCAGCAGCCTGATGACAGGGGGGCTTGGTGAGCAGTTCTTC. It encodes CASSLMTGGLGEQFF.